This TCR beta chain emerged from a study of T cell responses to AZD1222 COVID-19 vaccine. Second-dose intervals near 4 or 12 weeks were combined. V shed 2 bases and J shed 6 bases, with 10 bases lying between them. This CDR3 region has 13 residues. Germline CDR1 LNHDA, CDR2 SQIVND (reference sequence). This clone was detected once. The antigen is not known. Measured with immunoSEQ multiplex PCR; TCRdb has only the in-frame clones, and not every one. The table lists tens of thousands of clones, roughly 90% of them singletons. General study findings and limits: Donors skewed white British and female; clonal diversity was possibly underestimated. Nearly half of the spike-specific TCRs reportedly recognize variant regions that carry no mutations. Spike-specific TCRs gained breadth and depth after people received two AZD1222 doses.

The material was peripheral blood, obtained 28 days after the second AZD1222 dose. The rearrangement joins TRBV19 to TRBJ1-1; D not certain. The TCR was taken from an adult who received the AZD1222 COVID-19 vaccine. The CDR3, as DNA: TGTGCCAGTAGTATATCGGGGTACGCTGAAGCTTTCTTT. Its protein product is CASSISGYAEAFF.